This passage covers 21 T cell receptor beta chains from one sample sequenced in a study of blood T cell repertoires in COVID-19. Profiled with immunoSEQ multiplex PCR; TCRdb holds only in-frame clones, not every one. Of tens of thousands of clones in the sample, about 91% were seen once. The sample taken for sequencing was peripheral blood. These receptors came from a human donor with active COVID-19. The donor label of this sample is uncertain.

The V gene is TRBV5-5, the J gene TRBJ2-1; TRBD1 matches at 7 bases. CDR3 size: 15 residues. Trimming removed 0 bases from V and 7 bases from J; junction bases left unmatched: 7. In germline, CDR1 is SGHKS, CDR2 YYEKEE (reference sequence). The CDR3 region has the DNA TGTGCCAGCAGCTTGGTACAGGGGTCGAAGAATGAGCAGTTCTTC. It encodes CASSLVQGSKNEQFF.

The gene calls are TRBV5-1 and TRBJ1-2; 11 bases line up with TRBD1. Germline V CDR1 and CDR2: SGHRS, YFSETQ. V shed 4 bases, J shed 3 bases, and the junction held 8 bases outside the gene matches. The CDR3 runs to 16 residues. CDR3 in amino acids: CASSLGQGVYDYGYTF. The DNA of the CDR3 is TGCGCCAGCAGCCTGGGACAGGGGGTTTACGACTATGGCTACACCTTC.

This chain joins TRBV2 and TRBJ1-2; D is possibly TRBD1 (6 bases). V was clipped by 6 bases and J by 6 bases, with 23 bases between them. CDR1 SNHLY and CDR2 FYNNEI come from the germline V gene. This CDR3 is 16 amino acids long. CDR3 DNA: TGTGCCAGCAGCTCGAAAGGGGGAAGGTCTCTAGATGGCTACACCTTC. Encoded protein: CASSSKGGRSLDGYTF. The whole variable domain, filled in from reference TRBV2 and TRBJ1-2, reads EPEVTQTPSHQVTQMGQEVILRCVPISNHLYFYWYRQILGQKVEFLVSFYNNEISEKSEIFDDQFSVERPDGSNFTLKIRSTKLEDSAMYFCASSSKGGRSLDGYTFGSGTRLTVV.

The chain links TRBV6-6 to TRBJ1-1; tentative D call: TRBD1 (5 bases). This CDR3 has 14 residues. The ends were cut back, 5 bases at V and 1 base at J, with 11 bases in the middle. Germline CDR1 and CDR2: MNHNY and SVGAGI (reference sequence). This CDR3 reads CASSGGAPNTEAFF. CDR3 DNA sequence: TGTGCCAGCAGTGGAGGGGCGCCGAACACTGAAGCTTTCTTT.

The chain carries TRBV11-2 and TRBJ2-4, with D perhaps matching TRBD1 (5 bases). The CDR3 is 11 amino acids. The V and J ends lost 5 bases and 10 bases respectively, with 9 bases between them. From germline, CDR1 is SGHAT and CDR2 FQNNGV. The CDR3 nucleotides read TGTGCCAGCAGCCTCAAGGGGATTCAGTACTTC. It translates to CASSLKGIQYF.

V gene TRBV4-1 combines with J gene TRBJ2-1; 8 bases fit TRBD1. The CDR3 has 15 amino acids. The V gene end was trimmed by 1 base and the J gene end by 5 bases; junction bases not matched to a gene: 4. Germline lookup yields CDR1 MGHRA and CDR2 YSYEKL. CDR3 residues: CASSQGQGTHNEQFF. CDR3 coding DNA: TGCGCCAGCAGCCAAGGACAGGGGACTCACAATGAGCAGTTCTTC.

The chain uses TRBV28 and TRBJ2-2; D remains ambiguous. The V end lost 3 bases, the J end lost 0 bases, and 5 bases lay between the germline ends. The germline CDR1 and CDR2 sequences are MDHEN and SYDVKM. The CDR3 runs to 14 residues. Here the CDR3 DNA reads TGTGCCAGCAGTTTTTCGGCGAACACCGGGGAGCTGTTTTTT. Translation: CASSFSANTGELFF.

This chain connects TRBV24-1 to TRBJ2-2; D is possibly TRBD1 (6 bases). This CDR3 spans 13 amino acids. V dropped 10 bases and J dropped 0 bases, with 8 bases sitting between them. Germline lookup yields CDR1 KGHDR and CDR2 SFDVKD. CDR3 region: CATGTTNTGELFF. The CDR3 DNA is TGTGCCACGGGGACAACGAACACCGGGGAGCTGTTTTTT.

The chain uses TRBV24-1 and TRBJ2-7, with D maybe TRBD1 (5 bases). This CDR3 is built from 13 residues. CDR1 is KGHDR, CDR2 SFDVKD, per germline. The V and J ends lost 9 bases and 2 bases respectively, with 13 bases between them. The DNA of the CDR3 is TGTGCCACCCAGGGTGAAGGGACCTACGAGCAGTACTTC. It is translated as CATQGEGTYEQYF.

The V call is TRBV6-2 or TRBV6-3, the J call TRBJ2-2, with D possibly TRBD2 on 6 matching bases. CDR1 and CDR2 from the germline V gene are MNHEY and SVGEGT. V lost 2 bases and J lost 7, with 11 bases in between. The CDR3 loop spans 14 amino acids. CDR3 amino acids: CASSYRREDGELFF. In DNA, the CDR3 is TGTGCCAGCAGTTACCGGCGGGAAGACGGGGAGCTGTTTTTT.

This clone was detected a few times. The genes are TRBV4-1 and TRBJ2-1; D remains unclear. Trimming took off 4 bases at V and 5 bases at J, with 12 bases between the two ends. From germline, CDR1 is MGHRA and CDR2 YSYEKL. The CDR3 is made up of 14 amino acids. CDR3 protein: CASSRPLRDNEQFF. The DNA for the CDR3 is TGCGCCAGCAGCCGACCCCTCCGGGACAATGAGCAGTTCTTC.

V gene TRBV4-3 combines with J gene TRBJ2-5, with 12 bases aligning to TRBD2. Germline trimming cut 1 base from V and 5 bases from J; bases unmatched to any gene: 2. The CDR3 covers 15 residues. Germline V CDR1 and CDR2: LGHNA, YSLEER. CDR3: CASSQGLAGVETQYF. Written as DNA, the CDR3 is TGCGCCAGCAGCCAAGGACTAGCGGGAGTGGAGACCCAGTACTTC.

This rearrangement joins TRBV11-2 to TRBJ2-3; the match to TRBD2 covers 12 bases. V lost 3 bases, J lost 4 bases, and 5 bases stayed unmatched. The CDR3 is made up of 16 amino acids. Germline values: CDR1 SGHAT, CDR2 FQNNGV. DNA for the CDR3: TGTGCCAGCAGCTTGGGACTAGCGGGTGGGTCAGATACGCAGTATTTT. It translates to CASSLGLAGGSDTQYF.

Here the CDR3 DNA reads TGTGCCAGCAGTTACTCGTTCCGGGATGGACAGCCCCAGCATTTT. Residues: CASSYSFRDGQPQHF. J is TRBJ1-5 and V is TRBV6-2 or TRBV6-3; D ambiguous. The CDR3 sequence is 15 residues long. Trimming cost V 0 bases and J 7 bases, with 13 bases left between them. Germline loops: CDR1 MNHEY, CDR2 SVGEGT.

V usage is TRBV19 and J usage is TRBJ1-1; D might be TRBD1 (5 bases). Germline V gene sequence: CDR1 LNHDA, CDR2 SQIVND (reference sequence). The CDR3 has 15 amino acids. The ends were cut back, 3 bases at V and 4 bases at J, with 15 bases in the middle. CDR3 loop: CASSIELRGGTEAFF. DNA of the CDR3: TGTGCCAGTAGTATCGAGTTGAGGGGAGGCACTGAAGCTTTCTTT.

Concerning this clone itself: One end of the junction is discordant with germline, which a read error may explain. The CDR3 is CASSLPPGGFDF. The CDR3 DNA sequence: TGTGCCAGCAGCTTGCCCCCAGGGGGATTCGATTTT. V is TRBV5-6 and J is TRBJ1-5, with 7 bases that match TRBD1. Looked up from germline, CDR1 is SGHDT and CDR2 is YYEEEE. CDR3 size: 12 residues.

The V and J genes are TRBV18 and TRBJ2-5; tentative D call: TRBD1 (5 bases). The V gene's germline CDR1 is KGHSH and CDR2 LQKENI. Trimming took 6 bases from V and 5 from J, leaving 10 bases between them. CDR3 size: 12 residues. CDR3 sequence: CASSQGFETQYF. The CDR3 coding sequence is TGTGCCAGCTCCCAGGGTTTTGAGACCCAGTACTTC.

In its sample, this clone was seen once. The CDR3 spells CASSRDSYNEKLFF. The CDR3 DNA reads as TGTGCCAGCAGCCGGGACTCCTATAATGAAAAACTGTTTTTT. The chain has TRBV11-3 and TRBJ1-4; possible D gene TRBD1, 5 bases. CDR3 size: 14 residues. V lost 5 bases and J lost 4, with 11 bases in between. Germline CDR1 SGHNT, CDR2 YENEEA.

This chain uses TRBV24-1 with TRBJ2-1; 14 nucleotides align to TRBD2. The germline gives CDR1 KGHDR, CDR2 SFDVKD. After removal of 7 bases from V and 6 bases from J, the junction contained 1 base not matched to a gene. This CDR3 spans 14 amino acids. The CDR3 DNA reads as TGTGCCACCAGGGGACTAGCGGGAGTCAATGAGCAGTTCTTC. As protein: CATRGLAGVNEQFF.

The chain employs TRBV7-2 and TRBJ1-1, with D possibly TRBD1 on 5 matching bases. Trimming removed 1 base from V and 5 bases from J, with 11 bases in between. This CDR3 region has 14 residues. Germline CDR1 is SGHTA and CDR2 is FQGNSA. This chain's CDR3 is CASSLVRGDTEAFF. CDR3 sequence (DNA): TGTGCCAGCAGCTTAGTAAGGGGCGATACTGAAGCTTTCTTT.

The chain uses TRBV6-6 and TRBJ1-1, with 10 bases fitting TRBD1. This CDR3 contains 16 residues. The ends lost 2 bases at V and 4 bases at J; junction bases unmatched: 7. CDR1 and CDR2 from the germline V gene are MNHNY and SVGAGI (reference sequence). The DNA for the CDR3 is TGTGCCAGCAGTTACGTCCCGGGACAGGGGAGCACTGAAGCTTTCTTT. Translation gives CASSYVPGQGSTEAFF.